One sample yielded the 12 T cell receptor beta chains listed below, sequenced in a study of PD-L1 blockade in urothelial cancer. Measured with immunoSEQ multiplex PCR; TCRdb has only the in-frame clones, and not every one. The profile shows under 40,000 clones, around 87% of them singletons. Sample: PBMCs, taken around atezolizumab (anti-PD-L1) treatment. The source is a man aged 45-65 years with urothelial cancer.

V usage is TRBV19 and J usage is TRBJ1-3, with TRBD1 identical over 7 bases. The germline V gene encodes CDR1 LNHDA and CDR2 SQIVND (reference sequence). This CDR3 is built from 15 residues. Trimming removed 5 bases from V and 0 bases from J; junction bases left unmatched: 4. In nucleotides, the CDR3 is TGTGCCAGTAGTCTGGACAGGAGCTCTGGAAACACCATATATTTT. Protein: CASSLDRSSGNTIYF.

The rearrangement links TRBV2 to TRBJ2-2; D perhaps matches TRBD2 (5 bases). From germline, CDR1 is SNHLY and CDR2 FYNNEI. V lost 5 bases and J lost 7, with 11 bases in between. CDR3 length: 13 residues. The CDR3 loop reads CASSNDRGGELFF. The CDR3 DNA reads TGTGCCAGCAGTAACGACCGGGGCGGGGAGCTGTTTTTT.

The CDR3, as DNA: TGTGCCAGCAGCGTAGGCGGGAGGGCCTACGAGCAGTACTTC. Protein product: CASSVGGRAYEQYF. The chain joins TRBV9 to TRBJ2-7, with TRBD2 identical over 9 bases. Germline trimming cut 0 bases from V and 2 bases from J; bases unmatched to any gene: 0. Germline values: CDR1 SGDLS, CDR2 YYNGEE. The length of the CDR3 is 14 residues.

The gene calls are TRBV15 and TRBJ1-5, with 7 bases that match TRBD1. The ends lost 5 bases at V and 6 bases at J; junction bases unmatched: 7. The germline V gene encodes CDR1 LNHNV and CDR2 YYDKDF (reference sequence). The CDR3 has 14 amino acids. The CDR3 loop reads CATSSGGGSQPQHF. Written as DNA, the CDR3 is TGTGCCACCAGCTCAGGGGGAGGTAGTCAGCCCCAGCATTTT.

This clone was seen only once. This chain connects TRBV7-9 to TRBJ2-7, with TRBD1 matching 9 bases. The junction had 5 bases not matched to a gene; V was cut back by 5 bases and J by 0 bases. Germline V gene lookup returns CDR1 SEHNR and CDR2 FQNEAQ (reference sequence). This CDR3 spans 15 amino acids. The CDR3 region is CASSVPTGGSYEQYF. Written as DNA, the CDR3 is TGTGCCAGCAGCGTTCCGACAGGGGGCTCCTACGAGCAGTACTTC. The full variable domain, in which reference TRBV7-9 and TRBJ2-7 provide the parts outside the CDR3, is DTGVSQNPRHKITKRGQNVTFRCDPISEHNRLYWYRQTLGQGPEFLTYFQNEAQLEKSRLLSDRFSAERPKGSFSTLEIQRTEQGDSAMYLCASSVPTGGSYEQYFGPGTRLTVT.

This chain links TRBV7-8 with TRBJ2-7, with D perhaps matching TRBD1 (5 bases). The V gene's germline CDR1 is SGHVS and CDR2 FQNEAQ. V was trimmed by 5 bases and J by 3 bases, leaving 20 bases between them. The CDR3 sequence is 16 residues long. Here the CDR3 reads CASSPHPKGSDYEQYF. CDR3 bases: TGTGCCAGCAGCCCCCACCCCAAGGGGTCAGACTACGAGCAGTACTTC.

The J gene is TRBJ2-3, the V gene TRBV6-4, with TRBD2 matching over 9 bases. The germline gives CDR1 MRHNA, CDR2 SNTAGT. The CDR3 sequence is 13 residues long. The V gene end was trimmed by 6 bases and the J gene end by 6 bases; junction bases not matched to a gene: 4. In nucleotides, the CDR3 is TGTGCCAGCAGAGGACTAGCGAGCGATACGCAGTATTTT. This sequence encodes CASRGLASDTQYF.

The J gene is TRBJ2-7, the V gene TRBV5-6; the match to TRBD2 covers 10 bases. Germline V gene lookup returns CDR1 SGHDT and CDR2 YYEEEE. Trimming cost V 1 base and J 6 bases; bases outside gene matches: 7. This CDR3 spans 15 amino acids. The CDR3: CASSLSLAGVSEQYF. The DNA for the CDR3 is TGTGCCAGCAGCTTGAGTCTAGCGGGAGTGAGCGAGCAGTACTTC.

The chain uses TRBV29-1 and TRBJ1-1; tentative D call: TRBD1 (5 bases). The CDR3 has 14 residues. V was cut by 7 bases and J by 2 bases, with 17 bases left in between. Germline V gives CDR1 SQVTM, CDR2 ANQGSEA. The CDR3 DNA reads TGCAGCGCTGATAGGGGTAATATAAACACTGAAGCTTTCTTT. It is translated as CSADRGNINTEAFF.

This chain joins TRBV11-2 and TRBJ2-1, with TRBD2 matching over 8 bases. CDR1 is SGHAT, CDR2 FQNNGV, per germline. This CDR3 is built from 15 residues. V gave up 5 bases and J gave up 0 bases; unmatched junction bases: 3. CDR3: CASSPGLDSYNEQFF. The CDR3 coding sequence is TGTGCCAGCAGCCCGGGACTAGACTCCTACAATGAGCAGTTCTTC.

This chain uses TRBV11-3 with TRBJ2-3, with 8 bases fitting TRBD2. The junction had 2 bases not matched to a gene; V was cut back by 5 bases and J by 1 base. The CDR3 loop spans 14 amino acids. Germline V gene lookup returns CDR1 SGHNT and CDR2 YENEEA. The CDR3 sequence is CASSPGGGTDTQYF. Written as DNA, the CDR3 is TGTGCCAGCAGCCCGGGGGGGGGCACAGATACGCAGTATTTT.

This chain joins TRBV25-1 and TRBJ2-7, with 8 positions matching TRBD1. J was trimmed by 2 bases and V by 3 bases; bases with no gene match: 6. Germline V gene lookup returns CDR1 MGHDK and CDR2 SYGVNS. This CDR3 region has 15 residues. The CDR3 loop reads CASSDSGTGAYEQYF. The CDR3 coding sequence is TGTGCCAGCAGTGACTCCGGGACAGGTGCCTACGAGCAGTACTTC.